This T cell receptor beta chain emerged from a study of OX40 agonist ivuxolimab in advanced cancers. Here immunoSEQ multiplex PCR was the method, and the copy in TCRdb shows in-frame clones only, minus some. The sample yields approximately 50,000 clones, roughly nine tenths seen once. CDR3 length: 12 amino acids. Trimming removed 5 bases from V and 10 bases from J; junction bases left unmatched: 6. The germline CDR1 and CDR2 sequences are GTSNPN and SVGIG (reference sequence). The clonotype comes from an adult with an advanced solid tumor such as melanoma, head and neck, liver or kidney cancer. The sequenced sample was CD4+ or CD8+ T cells sorted from blood, obtained in a trial of the OX40 agonist ivuxolimab. The J gene is TRBJ2-1, the V gene TRBV30, with TRBD2 matching over 9 bases. The CDR3 sequence is CAWSLLAGEQFF. The CDR3 DNA is TGTGCCTGGTCCCTTCTAGCGGGGGAGCAGTTCTTC.